These T cell receptor beta chains were read from a single sample in a study of cytomegalovirus exposure and HLA in healthy donors. Profiling relied on immunoSEQ multiplex PCR, and the TCRdb table lists in-frame clones only, not all of them. The repertoire holds about 210,000 clones, with approximately 79% as singletons. Sequencing used PBMCs. These receptors were collected from a male donor in good health and CMV-seronegative. Both conserved end residues are part of each CDR3. The D gene is left open where the match is weak. The size field is filled for only some rows; it gives once, few, many or a size class.

d_call	clone_size	v_call	j_call	cdr3_aa	cdr3_nt
-	-	TRBV27	TRBJ1-6	CASSLLSLNNSPLHF	TGTGCCAGCAGTCTTCTATCTCTTAATAATTCACCCCTCCACTTT
-	-	TRBV7-2	TRBJ2-1	CASSPRDSMYNEQFF	TGTGCCAGCAGCCCCCGGGACTCGATGTACAATGAGCAGTTCTTC
-	-	TRBV27	TRBJ1-5	CASSLGGGHSNQPQHF	TGTGCCAGCAGTTTGGGCGGGGGTCATAGCAATCAGCCCCAGCATTTT
-	few	TRBV19	TRBJ1-1	CASSILPIPGGEAFF	TGTGCCAGTAGTATCTTGCCTATTCCGGGAGGTGAAGCTTTCTTT
TRBD2	few	TRBV27	TRBJ2-7	CASSLGVASGFYEQYF	TGTGCCAGCAGTTTGGGCGTGGCTAGCGGGTTCTACGAGCAGTACTTC
TRBD1	-	TRBV6-6	TRBJ1-1	CASGTPGQGRGTEAFF	TGTGCCAGCGGAACCCCGGGACAGGGAAGGGGGACTGAAGCTTTCTTT
-	-	TRBV7-2	TRBJ2-2	CASSQRQVNTGELFF	TGTGCCAGCAGCCAAAGACAGGTGAACACCGGGGAGCTGTTTTTT
-	-	TRBV7-3	TRBJ2-7	CASSLNRGEQYF	TGTGCCAGCAGCTTAAATCGGGGCGAGCAGTACTTC
TRBD1	-	TRBV6-5	TRBJ2-2	CASSGQGANTGELFF	TGTGCCAGCAGCGGACAGGGGGCGAACACCGGGGAGCTGTTTTTT
-	many	TRBV2	TRBJ1-5	CASKSVGNQPQHF	TGTGCCAGCAAGAGCGTGGGCAATCAGCCCCAGCATTTT
-	-	TRBV9	TRBJ1-4	CASSFRQASEKLFF	TGTGCCAGCAGCTTTAGACAGGCCTCTGAAAAACTGTTTTTT
-	-	TRBV11-2	TRBJ2-2	CASSLAGANTGELFF	TGTGCCAGCAGCTTAGCGGGGGCGAACACCGGGGAGCTGTTTTTT
-	-	TRBV21-1	TRBJ1-5	CASTLTTGVVGNQPQHF	TGTGCCAGCACCCTCACCACAGGGGTCGTTGGCAATCAGCCCCAGCATTTT
-	-	TRBV5-5	TRBJ1-5	CASSLGSGQPQHF	TGTGCCAGCAGCTTGGGGTCGGGTCAGCCCCAGCATTTT
-	-	TRBV10-3	TRBJ2-7	CAISDLSGNYEQYF	TGTGCCATCAGTGATCTCAGCGGAAACTACGAGCAGTACTTC
TRBD1	once	TRBV18	TRBJ1-4	CASSPGQLTTNEKLFF	TGTGCCAGCTCACCGGGACAGCTGACAACTAATGAAAAACTGTTTTTT
TRBD2	-	TRBV11-3	TRBJ2-1	CASSLGLAGGPYLNEQFF	TGTGCCAGCAGCTTAGGACTAGCGGGGGGGCCTTATCTCAATGAGCAGTTCTTC
TRBD2	few	TRBV9	TRBJ2-2	CASSKGLAGLNTGELFF	TGTGCCAGCAGCAAAGGACTAGCGGGCCTTAACACCGGGGAGCTGTTTTTT
-	few	TRBV6-5	TRBJ2-3	CASWRQTSTDTQYF	TGTGCCAGCTGGAGACAGACTAGCACAGATACGCAGTATTTT
-	-	TRBV15	TRBJ1-5	CATSRPPPTRVDRPQHF	TGTGCCACCAGCAGACCCCCCCCCACCAGGGTGGATAGGCCCCAGCATTTT
-	-	TRBV18	TRBJ2-7	CASSAVSGDQSYEQYF	TGTGCCAGCTCAGCGGTGTCGGGAGATCAGTCCTACGAGCAGTACTTC
TRBD1	-	TRBV10-3	TRBJ2-7	CAISTGVGLYEQYF	TGTGCCATCAGTACAGGGGTGGGTCTCTACGAGCAGTACTTC
TRBD1	-	TRBV10-3	TRBJ2-7	CAISAVPGGPYEQYF	TGTGCCATCAGTGCGGTGCCAGGGGGTCCGTACGAGCAGTACTTC
TRBD1	-	TRBV5-1	TRBJ1-6	CASSLGTGMISPLHF	TGCGCCAGCAGCTTGGGGACAGGGATGATTTCACCCCTCCACTTT
TRBD1	-	TRBV10-3	TRBJ1-2	CAISDSGTGILGYTF	TGTGCCATCAGTGACTCGGGGACAGGGATTCTTGGCTACACCTTC
TRBD1	-	TRBV13	TRBJ1-5	CASSSATGTGSQPQHF	TGTGCCAGCAGCTCTGCTACCGGGACAGGGTCTCAGCCCCAGCATTTT
-	-	TRBV4-3	TRBJ2-7	CASSQDGDTSYEQYF	TGCGCCAGCAGCCAAGACGGGGACACATCCTACGAGCAGTACTTC
TRBD1	-	TRBV9	TRBJ1-1	CASSVAGQGLMNTEAFF	TGTGCCAGCAGCGTAGCCGGACAGGGGCTTATGAACACTGAAGCTTTCTTT
-	-	TRBV13	TRBJ2-5	CASSSLDSRGETQYF	TGTGCCAGCAGCTCCTTAGACAGCAGGGGAGAGACCCAGTACTTC
-	-	TRBV9	TRBJ1-1	CASSVAGRGPTEAFF	TGTGCCAGCAGCGTAGCTGGAAGGGGCCCCACTGAAGCTTTCTTT
-	-	TRBV7-2	TRBJ2-5	CASSSGTRVGETQYF	TGTGCCAGCAGCTCCGGAACCAGGGTCGGAGAGACCCAGTACTTC